Listed below are T cell receptor beta chains from one sample, sequenced in a study of T cell responses to AZD1222 COVID-19 vaccine. Profiling relied on immunoSEQ multiplex PCR, and the TCRdb table lists in-frame clones only, not all of them. The table has tens of thousands of clones, 87% seen once; the top ten hold roughly 1.3%. The sequenced sample was peripheral blood, obtained 28 days after the second AZD1222 dose. These receptors all come from an adult who received the AZD1222 COVID-19 vaccine. Both conserved end residues are trimmed from each CDR3. Clone size is stated in some rows and not others, as once, few, many or a class when expanded.

size: .; V: TRBV12-5; J: TRBJ1-1; CDR3: ASGLQGALSVEAF
size: .; V: TRBV7-2; J: TRBJ1-2; CDR3: ASSLAQGGYGYT
size: .; V: TRBV7-9; J: TRBJ2-1; CDR3: ASSLALYGAETNEQF
size: .; V: TRBV27; J: TRBJ1-5; CDR3: ASLKDRGNQPQH
size: .; V: TRBV5-1; J: TRBJ2-3; CDR3: ASSPISLGRRQTQY
size: .; V: TRBV29-1; J: TRBJ1-2; CDR3: SVEVEGAGGYT
size: .; V: TRBV5-1; J: TRBJ2-3; CDR3: ASSLGATQY
size: once; V: TRBV12-3/TRBV12-4; J: TRBJ1-2; CDR3: ASRRTETYGYT
size: .; V: TRBV7-9; J: TRBJ2-5; CDR3: ASSLDGQETQY
size: .; V: TRBV19; J: TRBJ2-2; CDR3: ASSRRQFRGTGELF
size: once; V: TRBV30; J: TRBJ1-1; CDR3: AWSIQGDTEAF
size: .; V: TRBV7-6; J: TRBJ2-1; CDR3: ASSLGAGPQEQF
size: few; V: TRBV11-2; J: TRBJ2-2; CDR3: ASSNTGELF
size: .; V: TRBV7-6; J: TRBJ2-3; CDR3: ASSPVHRDNTDTQY
size: .; V: TRBV25-1; J: TRBJ1-1; CDR3: ASSESGPLNTEAF
size: .; V: TRBV11-2; J: TRBJ2-5; CDR3: ASSAKYLAGGRGETQY
size: .; V: TRBV2; J: TRBJ1-2; CDR3: ASSAQAGISYGYT
size: .; V: TRBV6-1; J: TRBJ1-1; CDR3: ASSEYRNTEAF
size: .; V: TRBV18; J: TRBJ1-1; CDR3: ASSGRTGNTEAF
size: .; V: TRBV10-2; J: TRBJ1-2; CDR3: ASSVKGGLNYGYT
size: .; V: TRBV7-7; J: TRBJ2-5; CDR3: ASSKERGETQY
size: .; V: TRBV11-1; J: TRBJ2-3; CDR3: ASSLALSSGKGTQY
size: .; V: TRBV6-5; J: TRBJ2-1; CDR3: ASSYSRDRAHEQF
size: .; V: TRBV7-9; J: TRBJ2-5; CDR3: ASSFERASTQETQY